This TCR beta chain originates from a study of blood T cell repertoires in COVID-19. Sequenced by immunoSEQ multiplex PCR; TCRdb stores in-frame clones only, minus some. The data show about 220,000 clones, 82% seen once. The CDR3 runs 14 residues. Deletions cut 2 bases from V and 0 bases from J, with 7 bases between. Germline CDR1 and CDR2: SEHNR and FQNEAQ (reference sequence). V gene TRBV7-9 combines with J gene TRBJ1-1; D gene ambiguous. The sequence was obtained from a woman aged 70-85 years with COVID-19, enrolled during active disease. The material sequenced was peripheral blood. The CDR3 DNA reads as TGTGCCAGCAGCTTAAAAGGAGTGAACACTGAAGCTTTCTTT. Protein product: CASSLKGVNTEAFF.